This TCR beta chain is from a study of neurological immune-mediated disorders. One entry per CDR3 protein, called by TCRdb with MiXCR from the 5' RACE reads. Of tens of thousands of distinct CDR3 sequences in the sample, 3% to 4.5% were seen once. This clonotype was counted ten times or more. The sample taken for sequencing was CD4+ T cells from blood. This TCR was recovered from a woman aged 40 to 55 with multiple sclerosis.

CDR3 nucleotide sequence: TGCGCCAGCAGGAGAACAGGGTTTGAGATCTACGAGCAGTACTTC. Translated: CASRRTGFEIYEQYF. The chain carries TRBV10-2 and TRBJ2-7, with D perhaps matching TRBD1 (6 bases). This CDR3 has 15 residues. Germline CDR1 is WSHSY and CDR2 is SAAADI. V was trimmed by 6 bases and J by 3 bases, leaving 18 bases between them.